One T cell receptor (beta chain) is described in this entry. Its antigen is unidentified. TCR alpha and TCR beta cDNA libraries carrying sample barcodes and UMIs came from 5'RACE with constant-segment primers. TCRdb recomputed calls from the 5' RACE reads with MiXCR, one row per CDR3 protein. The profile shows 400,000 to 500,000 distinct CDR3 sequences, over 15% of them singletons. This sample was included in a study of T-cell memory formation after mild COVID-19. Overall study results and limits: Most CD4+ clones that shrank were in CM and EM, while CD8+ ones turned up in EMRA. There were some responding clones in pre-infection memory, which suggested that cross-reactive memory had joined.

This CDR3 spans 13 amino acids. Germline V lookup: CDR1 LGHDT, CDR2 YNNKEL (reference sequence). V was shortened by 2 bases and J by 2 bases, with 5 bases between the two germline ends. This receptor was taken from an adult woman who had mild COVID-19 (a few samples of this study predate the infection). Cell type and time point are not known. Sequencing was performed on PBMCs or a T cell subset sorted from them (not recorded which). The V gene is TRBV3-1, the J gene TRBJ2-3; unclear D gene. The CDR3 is CASSQMATDTQYF. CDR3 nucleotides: TGTGCCAGCAGCCAAATGGCCACAGATACGCAGTATTTT.